This entry describes one TCR beta chain. Its antigen is not known. This sample stems from a study of cytomegalovirus exposure and HLA in healthy donors. Study observations and caveats: Several of the most significant clusters appeared linked to common viral pathogens, based on a later analysis.

The PCR had 60 Vbeta and 13 Jbeta primers. The data were produced by immunoSEQ multiplex PCR, yet TCRdb's version contains in-frame clones alone and is incomplete. The data hold 200,000 to 250,000 clones, with under 80% observed a single time. J lost 15 bases, V lost 4 bases, and 14 bases had no gene match. The germline CDR1 and CDR2 sequences are SGDLS and YYNGEE. The CDR3 is 14 amino acids. V and J are TRBV9 and TRBJ1-4; 8 bases match TRBD1. The sample was PBMCs. The receptor's source is a woman aged 25 to 39 in good health and CMV-seronegative. The CDR3 DNA follows: TGTGCCAGCAGCCCCTATCAAGGACAGGGCGAGGTGTTTTTT. The encoded protein is CASSPYQGQGEVFF.